One and the same sample provided the 32 T cell receptor beta chains below, sequenced in a study of early T cells in non-severe SARS-CoV-2 infection. TCRdb called the 5' RACE reads again in MiXCR, with one record for every CDR3 protein. The sample shows approximately 70,000 distinct CDR3 sequences, roughly 10% of them seen only once. The specimen was whole blood, collected at baseline. The source is an adult who was a healthcare worker with PCR-confirmed SARS-CoV-2 infection or an uninfected control (not recorded which).

This clonotype was counted only a few times. V and J are TRBV11-3 and TRBJ1-1; D ambiguous. Per the germline V gene, CDR1 is SGHNT and CDR2 is YENEEA. This CDR3 is built from 14 residues. V was pared by 6 bases and J by 4 bases, with 15 bases between. Written as DNA, the CDR3 is TGTGCCAGCAGGGGAGGAGGGTTGAGCACTGAAGCTTTCTTT. This codes for CASRGGGLSTEAFF.

This sequence joins TRBV9 and TRBJ1-2; the match to TRBD1 covers 7 bases. The CDR3 loop spans 15 amino acids. J was trimmed by 4 bases and V by 4 bases; bases with no gene match: 10. Looked up from germline, CDR1 is SGDLS and CDR2 is YYNGEE. CDR3 bases: TGTGCCAGCAGCCCATCCGGGACAGAGCGCTATGGCTACACCTTC. As protein: CASSPSGTERYGYTF.

This clonotype was seen repeatedly, ten times or more. The chain has TRBV3-1 and TRBJ2-5, with D possibly matching TRBD2 (5 bases). Per germline, CDR1 LGHDT and CDR2 YNNKEL (reference sequence). V lost 3 bases and J 4 bases, leaving 12 bases between the germline ends. The CDR3 consists of 14 residues. The CDR3 DNA reads TGTGCCAGCAGCCAGAGGGTCTTGGGAGAGACCCAGTACTTC. This translates into CASSQRVLGETQYF.

This clonotype was picked up many times. V usage is TRBV5-1 and J usage is TRBJ1-3, with D unresolved. V shed 4 bases and J shed 1 base, with 9 bases lying between them. There are 14 residues in the CDR3. Germline CDR1 reads SGHRS; CDR2 reads YFSETQ. DNA of the CDR3: TGCGCCAGCAGCCCATTAACATCTGGAAACACCATATATTTT. Its translation is CASSPLTSGNTIYF.

This clonotype was observed many times. The rearrangement links TRBV5-1 to TRBJ2-5; D might be TRBD2 (6 bases). The CDR3 consists of 14 residues. V was shortened by 2 bases and J by 5 bases, with 13 bases between the two germline ends. Germline CDR1 is SGHRS and CDR2 is YFSETQ. CDR3 coding DNA: TGCGCCAGCAGCTTTGGTCCGGGGGAGGAGACCCAGTACTTC. Translation: CASSFGPGEETQYF. Full variable domain (remainder filled in from reference TRBV5-1 and TRBJ2-5): KAGVTQTPRYLIKTRGQQVTLSCSPISGHRSVSWYQQTPGQGLQFLFEYFSETQRNKGNFPGRFSGRQFSNSRSEMNVSTLELGDSALYLCASSFGPGEETQYFGPGTRLLVL.

This clonotype was found many times. The rearrangement joins TRBV3-1 to TRBJ2-7; D call uncertain. V was shortened by 4 bases and J by 6 bases, with 10 bases between the two germline ends. The CDR3 is made up of 12 amino acids. The germline V gene has CDR1 LGHDT and CDR2 YNNKEL (reference sequence). The CDR3 DNA reads as TGTGCCAGCAGCCGAGCATGGACCGAGCAGTACTTC. As protein: CASSRAWTEQYF.

This clonotype was detected ten times or more. The V call is TRBV7-3, the J call TRBJ1-1; TRBD1 matches 8 bases. Trimming at V came to 4 bases and at J to 3 bases, leaving 1 base not matched to a gene. This CDR3 has 13 residues. Germline lookup yields CDR1 SGHTA and CDR2 FQGTGA. The CDR3 bases are TGTGCCAGCAGCTCACAGGGGGACACTGAAGCTTTCTTT. It yields the protein CASSSQGDTEAFF.

Many counts were recorded for this clonotype. The chain employs TRBV12-3 or TRBV12-4 and TRBJ2-3; D gene ambiguous. The CDR3 is 12 residues long. The V end was cut by 5 bases, the J end by 2 bases, with 5 bases between. The CDR3 sequence: CASSTTTDTQYF. The CDR3 nucleotides are TGTGCCAGCAGTACGACCACAGATACGCAGTATTTT.

This clonotype was recorded a few times. V and J are TRBV12-3 or TRBV12-4 and TRBJ1-1; D call uncertain. This CDR3 has 14 residues. V was trimmed by 4 bases and J by 2 bases, leaving 11 bases between them. Written as DNA, the CDR3 is TGTGCCAGCAGTTCGGGGTTGGGTAACACTGAAGCTTTCTTT. Its translation: CASSSGLGNTEAFF.

In this sample, this clonotype turned up many times. The chain carries TRBV11-2 and TRBJ2-5; 12 nucleotides align to TRBD1. Germline V CDR1 and CDR2: SGHAT, FQNNGV. The J segment lost 4 bases and the V segment lost 4 bases, leaving 4 bases of the junction unmatched. CDR3 length equals 15 residues. The CDR3 loop is CASSSGQGARETQYF. The DNA for the CDR3 is TGTGCCAGCAGCTCGGGACAGGGGGCTCGAGAGACCCAGTACTTC. Complete variable domain (other parts from reference TRBV11-2 and TRBJ2-5): EAGVAQSPRYKIIEKRQSVAFWCNPISGHATLYWYQQILGQGPKLLIQFQNNGVVDDSQLPKDRFSAERLKGVDSTLKIQPAKLEDSAVYLCASSSGQGARETQYFGPGTRLLVL.

This clonotype turned up a few times. The rearrangement links TRBV10-3 to TRBJ2-7, with 11 bases that match TRBD1. The CDR3 length is 14 residues. Per germline, CDR1 ENHRY and CDR2 SYGVKD. V was clipped by 5 bases and J by 5 bases; unmatched bases: 5. The CDR3 coding sequence is TGTGCCATCAGTCTCCGGGACAGGGGGAACGAGCAGTACTTC. It is translated as CAISLRDRGNEQYF.

The gene calls are TRBV18 and TRBJ2-7; D gene unclear. Trimming cost V 3 bases and J 2 bases, with 5 bases left between them. The CDR3 contains 12 residues. Germline CDR1 and CDR2: KGHSH and LQKENI. The CDR3 nucleotides read TGTGCCAGCTCACCCCTAACCTACGAGCAGTACTTC. Residues: CASSPLTYEQYF.

This clonotype has more than one count but fewer than ten. This chain uses TRBV18 with TRBJ1-4; D may be TRBD1 (5 bases). The CDR3 runs to 14 residues. Trimming stripped 2 bases from V and 4 bases from J, with 8 bases between. The germline CDR1 and CDR2 sequences are KGHSH and LQKENI. This chain's CDR3 is CASSPGALNEKLFF. The CDR3 region has the DNA TGTGCCAGCTCACCAGGGGCCCTTAATGAAAAACTGTTTTTT.

In this sample, this clonotype turned up a few times. The gene calls are TRBV27 and TRBJ2-5; D uncertain. This CDR3 spans 14 amino acids. Looked up from germline, CDR1 is MNHEY and CDR2 is SMNVEV (reference sequence). V was cut by 4 bases and J by 4 bases, with 13 bases left in between. CDR3 amino acids: CASSWKSQVETQYF. CDR3 in DNA: TGTGCCAGCAGTTGGAAGTCGCAGGTAGAGACCCAGTACTTC.

The V call is TRBV12-3 or TRBV12-4, the J call TRBJ2-7; either TRBD1 or TRBD2 may fit D (5 bases each). The V end lost 2 bases, the J end lost 0 bases, and 11 bases lay between the germline ends. This CDR3 comprises 15 residues. The CDR3 DNA reads TGTGCCAGCAGTTTATTTGGGGGAACCTCCTACGAGCAGTACTTC. It encodes CASSLFGGTSYEQYF.

The V and J genes are TRBV3-1 and TRBJ1-1; D remains unclear. Germline CDR1 reads LGHDT; CDR2 reads YNNKEL (reference sequence). The V end lost 0 bases, the J end lost 10 bases, and 6 bases lay between the germline ends. The CDR3 is made up of 11 amino acids. The CDR3 DNA follows: TGTGCCAGCAGCCAAGACGGTGGAGCTTTCTTT. Translating gives CASSQDGGAFF.

The chain recombines TRBV7-3 with TRBJ2-1; TRBD2 agrees at 14 bases. Per germline, CDR1 SGHTA and CDR2 FQGTGA. CDR3 length: 15 residues. V was clipped by 5 bases and J by 6 bases; unmatched bases: 3. DNA for the CDR3: TGTGCCAGCAGCATGGGACTAGCGGGGGTCAATGAGCAGTTCTTC. Translation gives CASSMGLAGVNEQFF.

This clonotype was seen ten or more times. J is TRBJ2-6 and V is TRBV5-4; D gene unclear. V lost 6 bases and J 3 bases, leaving 7 bases between the germline ends. CDR1 and CDR2 (germline): SGHNT, YYREEE (reference sequence). The CDR3 length is 13 residues. In DNA form, the CDR3 reads TGTGCCAGCACGATGGGTGGGGCCAACGTCCTGACTTTC. It specifies CASTMGGANVLTF.

The J gene is TRBJ1-2, the V gene TRBV9; the match to TRBD1 covers 9 bases. The V gene's germline CDR1 is SGDLS and CDR2 YYNGEE. V lost 2 bases, J lost 1 base, and 3 bases stayed unmatched. The CDR3 runs to 15 residues. The CDR3 sequence is CASSVGTGHNYGYTF. Here the CDR3 DNA reads TGTGCCAGCAGCGTTGGGACAGGGCATAACTATGGCTACACCTTC.

The gene calls are TRBV15 and TRBJ2-1, with TRBD2 identical over 9 bases. The V and J ends lost 1 base and 4 bases, in that order; junction bases with no gene match: 8. From germline, CDR1 is LNHNV and CDR2 YYDKDF (reference sequence). The CDR3 is made up of 17 amino acids. The CDR3 sequence: CATSRGVAGVPYNEQFF. CDR3 bases: TGTGCCACCAGCAGAGGTGTAGCGGGGGTTCCTTACAATGAGCAGTTCTTC.

This clonotype came up a few times. This sequence joins TRBV13 and TRBJ1-1; D unresolved. Deletions cut 5 bases from V and 3 bases from J, with 10 bases between. This CDR3 spans 13 amino acids. Germline CDR1 and CDR2: PRHDT and FYEKMQ (reference sequence). For the CDR3, the DNA is TGTGCCAGCAGCCCCGCGAGGGACACTGAAGCTTTCTTT. It translates to CASSPARDTEAFF.

V is TRBV2 and J is TRBJ2-3; D perhaps matches TRBD2 (5 bases). Trimming shortened V by 6 bases and J by 2 bases, and 18 bases separated the two germline ends. The CDR3 is 16 amino acids. CDR1 and CDR2 from the germline V gene are SNHLY and FYNNEI. DNA for the CDR3: TGTGCCAGCAGGGAGGAGATTGGCGCGAACACAGATACGCAGTATTTT. Protein sequence: CASREEIGANTDTQYF.

There are many counts of this clonotype. The CDR3 loop is CAIKGQDYGYTF. Written as DNA, the CDR3 is TGTGCCATCAAGGGACAGGACTATGGCTACACCTTC. The chain has TRBV10-3 and TRBJ1-2; 8 bases line up with TRBD1. This CDR3 has 12 residues. Germline V lookup: CDR1 ENHRY, CDR2 SYGVKD. With V trimmed by 7 bases and J by 3 bases, 1 base remained unmatched.

Many counts were recorded for this clonotype. The V gene is TRBV18, the J gene TRBJ1-1; D is unresolved. Germline V CDR1 and CDR2: KGHSH, LQKENI. The CDR3 consists of 14 residues. Trimming took off 0 bases at V and 3 bases at J, with 8 bases between the two ends. This CDR3 is CASSPPGKDTEAFF. CDR3 nucleotide sequence: TGTGCCAGCTCACCACCAGGGAAGGACACTGAAGCTTTCTTT.

The V call is TRBV20-1, the J call TRBJ1-6, with D possibly being TRBD1 (6 bases). CDR3 size: 15 residues. Trimming took off 3 bases at V and 8 bases at J, with 17 bases between the two ends. CDR1 and CDR2 from the germline V gene are DFQATT and SNEGSKA (reference sequence). The CDR3 loop reads CSASGTPVGDSPLHF. The CDR3, as DNA: TGCAGTGCTAGCGGGACACCCGTTGGGGATTCACCCCTCCACTTT.

This sequence joins TRBV3-1 and TRBJ2-5; D not certain. CDR1 and CDR2 from the germline V gene are LGHDT and YNNKEL (reference sequence). The CDR3 covers 12 residues. Trimming left V 5 bases short and J 3 bases short, with 7 bases between. The CDR3 reads CASSADEETQYF. The CDR3 nucleotides read TGTGCCAGCAGCGCAGACGAAGAGACCCAGTACTTC.

The V gene is TRBV5-1, the J gene TRBJ2-7; D not certain. The germline gives CDR1 SGHRS, CDR2 YFSETQ. The V and J ends lost 3 bases and 6 bases respectively, with 13 bases between them. This CDR3 is built from 13 residues. This CDR3 is CASSSAYGREQYF. The CDR3 bases are TGCGCCAGCAGCTCGGCTTATGGGCGCGAGCAGTACTTC.

This clonotype was seen a few times. The V and J genes are TRBV13 and TRBJ2-7; 8 bases map to TRBD1. Trimming at V came to 5 bases and at J to 5 bases, leaving 8 bases not matched to a gene. Germline V CDR1 and CDR2: PRHDT, FYEKMQ (reference sequence). This CDR3 is built from 14 residues. DNA of the CDR3: TGTGCCAGCAGCATCTGGACAGGGAGCGACGAGCAGTACTTC. Its translation: CASSIWTGSDEQYF.

The chain employs TRBV14 and TRBJ1-2, with a tentative D call TRBD1 (6 bases). This CDR3 has 15 residues. Germline V CDR1 and CDR2: SGHDN, FVKESK. The V end was cut by 3 bases, the J end by 5 bases, with 16 bases between. Here the CDR3 reads CASSHTDRSVYGYTF. The CDR3 DNA follows: TGTGCCAGCAGCCATACCGACAGGTCGGTGTATGGCTACACCTTC. Based on the CDR3 plus reference TRBV14 and TRBJ1-2, the full variable domain is EAGVTQFPSHSVIEKGQTVTLRCDPISGHDNLYWYRRVMGKEIKFLLHFVKESKQDESGMPNNRFLAERTGGTYSTLKVQPAELEDSGVYFCASSHTDRSVYGYTFGSGTRLTVV.

The chain combines TRBV7-2 with TRBJ2-3; TRBD1 might be the D (6 bases). Trimming pared 5 bases from V and 4 bases from J, leaving 13 bases between. There are 14 residues in the CDR3. Germline CDR1 and CDR2: SGHTA and FQGNSA. The CDR3 region has the DNA TGTGCCAGCAGCAATCTCGACAGGCCAGATACGCAGTATTTT. This translates into CASSNLDRPDTQYF.

The sample holds a few counts of this clonotype. V is TRBV13 and J is TRBJ1-2; weak D call: TRBD1 (6 bases). The CDR3 length is 15 residues. CDR1 PRHDT and CDR2 FYEKMQ come from the germline V gene (reference sequence). Trimming took 5 bases from V and 3 from J, leaving 16 bases between them. The CDR3 coding sequence is TGTGCCAGCAGCCGATACCGGGACAACCACTATGGCTACACCTTC. Amino acids: CASSRYRDNHYGYTF.

This clonotype was recorded at least ten times. V gene TRBV5-4 combines with J gene TRBJ2-5; TRBD1 agrees at 9 bases. The germline gives CDR1 SGHNT, CDR2 YYREEE (reference sequence). With V trimmed by 3 bases and J by 5 bases, 5 bases remained unmatched. This CDR3 contains 14 residues. The CDR3 region is CASSSGQGLETQYF. In DNA, the CDR3 is TGTGCCAGCAGCTCAGGACAGGGGTTGGAGACCCAGTACTTC.